This is a list of T cell receptor beta chains from one sample in a study of blood T cell repertoires in COVID-19. Sequencing was performed with immunoSEQ multiplex PCR; in TCRdb, only in-frame clones are kept and a portion is missing. The sample consists of a few hundred thousand clones, about 90% of them appearing once. Sequencing used PBMCs or T cells enriched from blood (not recorded which). The source is a woman in her forties or fifties in a cohort exposed to, infected with or recovered from COVID-19 (not recorded which). CDR3s include the opening cysteine and the closing phenylalanine or tryptophan.

CDR3 length	J gene	V gene	CDR3 protein
13	TRBJ1-2	TRBV24-1	CATSDPRQGGYTF
17	TRBJ2-1	TRBV19	CASSIEGGPQTYNEQFF
14	TRBJ2-1	TRBV3-1/TRBV3-2	CASSQGRVGYEQFF
16	TRBJ1-5	TRBV4-1	CASSQGSRGSNQPQHF
12	TRBJ2-2	TRBV6-5	CASRRHGGELFF
14	TRBJ2-2	TRBV11-2	CASRLQRGTGELFF
15	TRBJ2-5	TRBV5-1	CASSRGLAYQETQYF
15	TRBJ2-7	TRBV6-5	CASTPSMGGFYEQYF
14	TRBJ2-6	TRBV7-8	CASSLRQGANVLTF
13	TRBJ1-5	TRBV7-2	CASSPDRAQPQHF
15	TRBJ2-7	TRBV19	CASSIGAFDSYEQYF
15	TRBJ1-1	TRBV18	CASSPFWTRNTEAFF